This TCR beta chain was captured in a study of blood T cell repertoires in COVID-19. Using immunoSEQ multiplex PCR, the repertoire was profiled, and TCRdb retains in-frame clones only, with some absent. This repertoire shows around 500,000 clones, 75% to 90% found once; its top ten account for just over 8%. The CDR3 has 16 amino acids. Per the germline V gene, CDR1 is LNHNV and CDR2 is YYDKDF (reference sequence). Trimming removed 3 bases from V and 7 bases from J; junction bases left unmatched: 9. The sequenced sample was PBMCs or T cells enriched from blood (not recorded which). The clonotype comes from a woman aged 55-75 years who had recovered from COVID-19. This chain uses TRBV15 with TRBJ2-1; the match to TRBD2 covers 10 bases. This CDR3 is CATSRPLAGVRNEQFF. The CDR3 DNA is TGTGCCACCAGCAGGCCTCTAGCGGGGGTAAGGAATGAGCAGTTCTTC.